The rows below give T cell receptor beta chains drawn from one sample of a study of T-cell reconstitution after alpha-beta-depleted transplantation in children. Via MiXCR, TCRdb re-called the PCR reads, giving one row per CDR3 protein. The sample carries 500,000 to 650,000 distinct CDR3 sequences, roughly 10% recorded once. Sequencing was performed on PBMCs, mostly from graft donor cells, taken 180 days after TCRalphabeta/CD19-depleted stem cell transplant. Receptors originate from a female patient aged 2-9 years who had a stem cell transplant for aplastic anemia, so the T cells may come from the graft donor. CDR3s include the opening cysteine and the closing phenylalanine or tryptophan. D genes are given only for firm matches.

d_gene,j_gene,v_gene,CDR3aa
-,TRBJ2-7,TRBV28,CASRFQGGYEQYF
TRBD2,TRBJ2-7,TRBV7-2,CASSFLKASGSYEQYF
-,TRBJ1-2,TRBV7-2,CASSGSSFNYGYTF
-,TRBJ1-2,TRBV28,CASSFPLGAGAKGYTF
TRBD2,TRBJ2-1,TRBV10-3,CAITLAGVGGNEQFF
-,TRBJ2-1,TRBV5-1,CASSMTRNGEQFF
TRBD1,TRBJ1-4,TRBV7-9,CASSLREGQGEKLFF
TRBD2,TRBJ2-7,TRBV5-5,CASTWTSAVSYEQYF
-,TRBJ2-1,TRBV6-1,CASSVDIFRDEQFF
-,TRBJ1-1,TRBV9,CASSVVGGAGGAFF
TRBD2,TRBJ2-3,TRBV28,CASSRRASGVSTDTQYF
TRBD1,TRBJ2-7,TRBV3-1,CASSPRDRGSYEQYF
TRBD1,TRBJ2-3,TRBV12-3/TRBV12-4,CASSSGGRDTDTQYF
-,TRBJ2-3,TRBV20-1,CSARVLGPDTQYF
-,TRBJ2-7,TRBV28,CASSLSSVYEQYF
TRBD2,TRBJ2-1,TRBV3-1,CASSQESGGAYNEQFF
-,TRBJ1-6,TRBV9,CASSMEEGDNSPLHF
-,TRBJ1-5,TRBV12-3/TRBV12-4,CASSLVQSDQPQHF
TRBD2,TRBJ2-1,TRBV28,CASSLNLAGVSYNEQFF
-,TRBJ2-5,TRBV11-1,CASSSELWRSPNQETQYF
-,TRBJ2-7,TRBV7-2,CASSSPGLYYEQYF
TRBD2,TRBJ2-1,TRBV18,CASSSLCSGSPGCYGTGEQFF
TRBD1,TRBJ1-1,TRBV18,CASSPPRGPFYATEAFF
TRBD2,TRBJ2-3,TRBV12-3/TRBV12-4,CASRPGLADPGDTQYF
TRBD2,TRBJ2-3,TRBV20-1,CSATYSPAGVTDTQYF
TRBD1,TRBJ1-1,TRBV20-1,CSARGPRDRGRDEAFF
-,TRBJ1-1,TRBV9,CASSGREGNTEAFF
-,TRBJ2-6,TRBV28,CASSLVAGIVRGANVLTF
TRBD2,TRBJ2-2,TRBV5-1,CASSLVAGLVNTGELFF
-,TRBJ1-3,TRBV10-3,CAISPRFSGNTIYF
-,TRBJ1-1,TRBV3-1,CASSQPPTQGNTEAFF
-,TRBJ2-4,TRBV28,CASSLWGRGNIQYF
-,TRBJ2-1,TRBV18,CASSPASRPSENEQFF
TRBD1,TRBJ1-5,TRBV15,CATSSGQAPEPQHF
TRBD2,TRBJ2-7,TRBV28,CASSLWASGSSYEQYF
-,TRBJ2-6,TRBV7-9,CASSYTGEGANVLTF
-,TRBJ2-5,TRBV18,CASSPNSGQETQYF
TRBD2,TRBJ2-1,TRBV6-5,CASSYPAPKREGSYNEQFF
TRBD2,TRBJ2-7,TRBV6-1,CATKDREGNYEQYF
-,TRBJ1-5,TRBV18,CASSPYRKGQPQHF
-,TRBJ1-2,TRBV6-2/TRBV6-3,CASSYAGFGYTF
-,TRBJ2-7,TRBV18,CASSPLGGTGNEQYF
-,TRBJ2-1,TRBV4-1,CASSQEYWSSKYNEQFF
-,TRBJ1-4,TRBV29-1,CSVGSAANEKLFF
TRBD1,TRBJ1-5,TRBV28,CASTLGQGTQPQHF
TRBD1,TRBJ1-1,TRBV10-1,CASSTGQGATEAFF
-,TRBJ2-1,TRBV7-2,CASSLSAGANEQFF
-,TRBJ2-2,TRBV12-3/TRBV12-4,CASRLGDTGELFF
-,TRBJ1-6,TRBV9,CASSVSGGFWDNSPLHF
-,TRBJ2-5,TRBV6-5,CASSYQAGIQETQYF
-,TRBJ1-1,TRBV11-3,CASSLITGNTEAFF
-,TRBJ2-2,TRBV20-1,CSARDPRTDTGELFF
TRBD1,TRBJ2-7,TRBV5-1,CASSSNPTGSSYEQYF
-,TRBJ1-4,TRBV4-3,CASSQDTRRNEKLFF
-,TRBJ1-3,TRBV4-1,CASSQPLGTLRGTIYF